This T cell receptor beta chain originates from a study of early stage breast cancer tumors (dated by TCRdb to 2015 to 2018). Study-wide context: Of the approximately 15 invasive breast tumors, about 13 were found to be estrogen receptor-positive, progesterone receptor-positive and HER2-negative. On average, each sample got about 9.3-fold read coverage. The samples as a whole yielded about 2,400,000 detected templates, corresponding to roughly 1.1 million unique clonotypes. Of the approximately twelve ER+/PR+/HER2- tumors, eight were classified as invasive ductal carcinomas and four as invasive lobular carcinomas. General study outcomes and caveats: Compared with adjacent normal breast tissue, tumors had roughly 2.7-fold higher T cell density and higher clonality. Enriched TCRB sequences shared across patients were found to be mostly commonly generated sequences that were unlikely to play an important role in the tumor microenvironment. Analysis by tumor subtype was prevented by the small cohort size. Chain pairing and functional markers such as CD4, CD8 and FOXP3 were missed by bulk genomic DNA sequencing of unsorted cells. Repertoires from blood and normal breast were more alike than repertoires from blood and tumor, and in about 85% of the 16 patients, comparing each tissue with blood separated tumor from normal.

The study profiled bulk TCR beta-chain repertoires in matched peripheral blood, tumor and adjacent normal breast tissue taken from about 15 patients with early-stage breast cancer. Before surgery, roughly 4.5-10 mL of whole blood was collected into EDTA tubes and then processed within 2 hours. Peripheral blood mononuclear cells were isolated by Ficoll-Paque centrifugation in SepMate-50 tubes. PBMCs were cryopreserved in aliquots of about 2 to 4.5 million cells in roughly 90% FBS with around 10% DMSO and kept in liquid nitrogen. The Qiagen AllPrep DNA/RNA Mini kit was used for genomic DNA extraction. CDR1 is given as SNHLY and CDR2 as FYNNEI, both from the germline V gene. Trimmed from V: 7 bases; trimmed from J: 1 base; junction bases lacking a gene match: 4. The CDR3, cysteine through phenylalanine, is 16 amino acids long. The only DNA kept is the CDR3, 48 bases in frame from the first base. Every sample was amplified as two independent genomic DNA replicates, using 0.5 to 0.6 ug for blood and around 1.5 ug for tumor or normal breast. TCRB sequencing of genomic DNA was carried out with the ImmunoSeq Intro kit according to the manufacturer's instructions. For absolute quantification, the roughly 32-cycle multiplex PCR included proprietary primers along with spike-in control sequences. Single-end 150-bp reads were used to sequence an 87-bp fragment covering the CDR3 and the flanking V and J genes. Each lane of an Illumina MiSeq using version 3.0 chemistry carried seven multiplexed samples, with two replicates per sample. Regarding the original processing steps: The vendor's proprietary pipeline handled the raw data processing, merging both replicates into a single result for each sample. A clonotype was defined as productive rearrangements that share the same V-gene family, CDR3 amino acid sequence and J-gene segment. Clonality was calculated as 1 minus the normalized Shannon entropy (Pielou evenness) of TCRB abundances. To estimate T cell density, the total number of templates was divided by the input cell count, which was inferred from how much DNA went in. Recon, run with its default parameters, was used to estimate overall repertoire diversity and clonality. A clonotype was considered tumor-enriched if its abundance in tumor exceeded 0.1% and was at least 32-fold higher than its abundance in normal breast. Imported from immuneACCESS, the table was reduced by TCRdb to in-frame sequences with V and J called. These copies leave out some clones; in studies compared against another copy, an unresolved V gene accounts for under half, and the cause of the remainder is not known. Clone size and the V and J calls come from that table; the DNA yielded D and trimming. The sample table records under 20,000 clones; over 70% of these occur just once. The ten largest clones take up approximately 1.7% of the sample.

Worth noting for this clone: Its antigen is currently not known. Nothing much larger sits one base from this clone, and base qualities are not available.

The sequence was collected from a person aged 70 to 79 with breast cancer. The sequencing sample was made of blood. The V gene is TRBV2 and the J gene is TRBJ2-2; TRBD2 fits 12 bases in the junction. The CDR3 is CASTLAGGRNTGELFF. Here is the DNA: TGTGCCAGCACACTAGCGGGGGGAAGGAACACCGGGGAGCTGTTTTTT.